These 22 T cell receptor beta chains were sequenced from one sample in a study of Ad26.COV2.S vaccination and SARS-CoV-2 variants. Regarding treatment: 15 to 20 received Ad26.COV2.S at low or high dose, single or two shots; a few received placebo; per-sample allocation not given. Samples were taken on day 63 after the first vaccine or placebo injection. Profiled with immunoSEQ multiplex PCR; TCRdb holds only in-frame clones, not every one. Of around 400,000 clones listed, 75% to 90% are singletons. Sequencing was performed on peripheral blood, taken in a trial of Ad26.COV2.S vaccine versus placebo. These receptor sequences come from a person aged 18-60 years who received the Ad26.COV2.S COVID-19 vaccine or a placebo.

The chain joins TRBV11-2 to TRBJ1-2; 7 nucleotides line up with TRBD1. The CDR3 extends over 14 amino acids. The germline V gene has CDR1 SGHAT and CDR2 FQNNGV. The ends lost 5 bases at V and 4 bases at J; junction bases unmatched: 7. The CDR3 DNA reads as TGTGCCAGCAGCCCCTCGACAGGGATCTATGGCTACACCTTC. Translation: CASSPSTGIYGYTF.

This CDR3 reads CASSLGPGRPQYF. CDR3 bases: TGTGCCAGCAGCTTAGGCCCGGGACGCCCGCAGTATTTT. This chain joins TRBV7-9 and TRBJ2-3; D is tentatively TRBD1 or TRBD2 (5 bases each). The germline V gene encodes CDR1 SEHNR and CDR2 FQNEAQ (reference sequence). V lost 1 base to trimming and J lost 10 bases, with 12 bases between them. CDR3 length: 13 amino acids.

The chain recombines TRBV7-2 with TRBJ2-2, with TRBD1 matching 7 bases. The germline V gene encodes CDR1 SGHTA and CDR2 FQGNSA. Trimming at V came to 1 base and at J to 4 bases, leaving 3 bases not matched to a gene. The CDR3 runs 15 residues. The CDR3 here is CASSLGPGGTGELFF. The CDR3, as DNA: TGTGCCAGCAGCTTAGGCCCAGGGGGCACCGGGGAGCTGTTTTTT.

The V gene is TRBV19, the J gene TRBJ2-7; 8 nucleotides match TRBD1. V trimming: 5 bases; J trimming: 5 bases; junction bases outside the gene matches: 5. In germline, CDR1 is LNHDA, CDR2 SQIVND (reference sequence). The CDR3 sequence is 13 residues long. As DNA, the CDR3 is TGTGCCAGTAGTTCGCTACAGGGGGACGAGCAGTACTTC. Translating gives CASSSLQGDEQYF.

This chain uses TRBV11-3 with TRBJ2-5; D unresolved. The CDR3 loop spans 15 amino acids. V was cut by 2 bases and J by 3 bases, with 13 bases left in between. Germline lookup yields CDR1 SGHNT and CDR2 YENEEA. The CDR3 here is CASSLKFGLEETQYF. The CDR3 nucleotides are TGTGCCAGCAGCTTAAAATTCGGGCTGGAAGAGACCCAGTACTTC.

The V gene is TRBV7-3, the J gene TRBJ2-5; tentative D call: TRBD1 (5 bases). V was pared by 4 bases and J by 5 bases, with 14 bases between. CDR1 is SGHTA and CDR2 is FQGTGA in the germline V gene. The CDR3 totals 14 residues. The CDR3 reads CASSSRGLAETQYF. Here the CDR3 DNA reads TGTGCCAGCAGCTCAAGGGGTTTGGCGGAGACCCAGTACTTC.

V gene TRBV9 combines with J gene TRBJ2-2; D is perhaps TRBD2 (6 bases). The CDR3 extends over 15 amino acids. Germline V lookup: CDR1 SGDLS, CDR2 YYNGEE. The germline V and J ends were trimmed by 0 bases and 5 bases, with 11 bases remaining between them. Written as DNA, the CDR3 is TGTGCCAGCAGCGTAGCGGGAGAATGGACCGGGGAGCTGTTTTTT. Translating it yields CASSVAGEWTGELFF.

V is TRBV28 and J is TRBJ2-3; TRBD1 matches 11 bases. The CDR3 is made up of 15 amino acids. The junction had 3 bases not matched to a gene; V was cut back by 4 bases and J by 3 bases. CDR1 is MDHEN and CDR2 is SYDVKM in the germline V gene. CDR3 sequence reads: CASSSGQGVTDTQYF. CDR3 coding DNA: TGTGCCAGCAGTTCGGGACAGGGGGTGACAGATACGCAGTATTTT.

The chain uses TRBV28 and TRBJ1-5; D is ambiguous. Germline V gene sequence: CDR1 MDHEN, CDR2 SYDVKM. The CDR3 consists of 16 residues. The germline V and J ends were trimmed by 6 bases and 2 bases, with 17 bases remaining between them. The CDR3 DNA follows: TGTGCCAGCAGCCGGTTTTTGGGCGAGGGCAATCAGCCCCAGCATTTT. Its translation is CASSRFLGEGNQPQHF.

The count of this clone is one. The CDR3 sequence is CASSLASGRSNEQFF. The CDR3 nucleotides are TGTGCCAGCAGCTTAGCTAGCGGGAGATCCAATGAGCAGTTCTTC. This sequence joins TRBV7-2 and TRBJ2-1; TRBD2 matches at 9 bases. The junction had 3 bases not matched to a gene; V was cut back by 0 bases and J by 6 bases. CDR1 SGHTA and CDR2 FQGNSA come from the germline V gene. The CDR3 spans 15 residues.

This CDR3 is CASGHTTRFYEQYF. In DNA form, the CDR3 reads TGTGCTAGTGGCCACACTACTAGATTCTACGAGCAGTACTTC. J is TRBJ2-7 and V is TRBV12-5; TRBD2 is a possible D gene (5 bases). V lost 6 bases to trimming and J lost 3 bases, with 15 bases between them. From germline, CDR1 is LGHNT and CDR2 FRNRAP. The CDR3 loop spans 14 amino acids.

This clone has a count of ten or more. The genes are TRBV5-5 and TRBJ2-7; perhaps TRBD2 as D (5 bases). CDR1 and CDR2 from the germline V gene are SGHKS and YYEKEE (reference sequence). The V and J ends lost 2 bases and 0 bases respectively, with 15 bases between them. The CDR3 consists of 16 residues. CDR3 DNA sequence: TGTGCCAGCAGCTTAAACCCACTAGGAGTCTCCTACGAGCAGTACTTC. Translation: CASSLNPLGVSYEQYF.

Written as DNA, the CDR3 is TGTGCCAGCAGTTTGCCCGCCGGGACAGGGGGTGAGCAGTTCTTC. As protein: CASSLPAGTGGEQFF. This chain connects TRBV28 to TRBJ2-1; TRBD1 matches 11 bases. Germline V CDR1 and CDR2: MDHEN, SYDVKM. This CDR3 has 15 residues. After removal of 3 bases from V and 9 bases from J, the junction contained 7 bases not matched to a gene.

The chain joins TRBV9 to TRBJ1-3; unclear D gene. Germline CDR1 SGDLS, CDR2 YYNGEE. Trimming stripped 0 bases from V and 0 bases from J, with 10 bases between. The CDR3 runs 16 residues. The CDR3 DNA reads TGTGCCAGCAGCGTAGCTCACGGTATCTCTGGAAACACCATATATTTT. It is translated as CASSVAHGISGNTIYF.

Here the CDR3 reads CASSLLALYEQYF. In nucleotides, the CDR3 is TGTGCCAGCAGCTTGTTAGCCTTATACGAGCAGTACTTC. The chain links TRBV11-2 to TRBJ2-7; D is uncertain. V was cut by 3 bases and J by 4 bases, with 10 bases left in between. Germline CDR1 and CDR2: SGHAT and FQNNGV. The CDR3 extends over 13 amino acids.

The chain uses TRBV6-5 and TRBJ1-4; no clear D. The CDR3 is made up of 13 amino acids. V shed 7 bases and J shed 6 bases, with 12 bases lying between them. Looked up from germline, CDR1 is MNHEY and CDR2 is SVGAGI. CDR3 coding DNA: TGTGCCAGCAATAAGGAATGGGATGAAAAACTGTTTTTT. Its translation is CASNKEWDEKLFF.

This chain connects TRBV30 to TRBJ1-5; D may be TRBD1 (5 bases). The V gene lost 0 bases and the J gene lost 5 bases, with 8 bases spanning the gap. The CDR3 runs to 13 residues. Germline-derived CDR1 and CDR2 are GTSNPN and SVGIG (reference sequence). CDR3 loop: CAWSVMGDQPQHF. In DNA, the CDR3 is TGTGCCTGGAGTGTAATGGGGGATCAGCCCCAGCATTTT.

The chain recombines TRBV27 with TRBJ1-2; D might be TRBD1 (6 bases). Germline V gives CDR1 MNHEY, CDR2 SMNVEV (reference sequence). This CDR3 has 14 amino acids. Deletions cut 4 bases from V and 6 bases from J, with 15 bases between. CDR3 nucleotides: TGTGCCAGCAGTTGGTCCAGGGGAACGAATGGCTACACCTTC. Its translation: CASSWSRGTNGYTF.

CDR3 amino acids: CASSHPIGTSGAYEQYF. The CDR3 DNA reads as TGTGCCAGCAGCCACCCCATCGGGACTAGCGGTGCGTACGAGCAGTACTTC. The J gene is TRBJ2-7, the V gene TRBV3-1 (or the pseudogene TRBV3-2); 11 bases match TRBD2. The CDR3 is 17 residues long. The V gene end was trimmed by 3 bases and the J gene end by 4 bases; junction bases not matched to a gene: 11. The germline CDR1 and CDR2 sequences are LGHDT and YNNKEL (reference sequence).

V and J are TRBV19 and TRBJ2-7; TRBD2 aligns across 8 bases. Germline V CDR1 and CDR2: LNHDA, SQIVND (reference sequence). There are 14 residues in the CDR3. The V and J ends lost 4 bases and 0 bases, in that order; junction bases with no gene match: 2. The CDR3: CASSKRGSSYEQYF. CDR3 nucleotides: TGTGCCAGTAGTAAGCGGGGGAGCTCCTACGAGCAGTACTTC.

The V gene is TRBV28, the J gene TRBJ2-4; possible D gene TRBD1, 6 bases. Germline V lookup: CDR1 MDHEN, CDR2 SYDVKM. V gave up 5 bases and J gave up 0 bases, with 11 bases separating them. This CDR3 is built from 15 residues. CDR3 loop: CASSTGRLAKNIQYF. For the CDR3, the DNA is TGTGCCAGCAGTACAGGGCGGCTAGCCAAAAACATTCAGTACTTC. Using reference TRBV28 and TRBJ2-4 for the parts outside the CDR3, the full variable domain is DVKVTQSSRYLVKRTGEKVFLECVQDMDHENMFWYRQDPGLGLRLIYFSYDVKMKEKGDIPEGYSVSREKKERFSLILESASTNQTSMYLCASSTGRLAKNIQYFGAGTRLSVL.

CDR3 region: CASSLGGRGRTVDGYTF. The CDR3 DNA reads as TGTGCCAGCAGCTTGGGGGGGCGAGGCAGGACTGTTGATGGCTACACCTTC. V usage is TRBV5-4 and J usage is TRBJ1-2, with D perhaps TRBD1 (6 bases). The CDR3 runs 17 residues. V lost 0 bases and J lost 6, with 21 bases in between. The germline gives CDR1 SGHNT, CDR2 YYREEE (reference sequence).